The 23 T cell receptor beta chains reported below all come from one sample, sequenced in a study of Graves' ophthalmopathy and Graves' hyperthyroidism. TCR beta CDR3 amplification used RNA transcripts. HTBI primers primed a first-round RT-PCR, and a second-round multiplex PCR followed. TCRdb re-derived calls from the multiplex PCR reads in MiXCR, one entry per CDR3 protein. The table lists about 220,000 distinct CDR3 sequences, under 25% of them singletons. Sequencing used peripheral blood. The receptors come from a woman between 50 and 59 years old with Graves' ophthalmopathy.

This clonotype has ten or more counts. V and J are TRBV6-2 or TRBV6-3 and TRBJ2-6; D is unclear. Germline CDR1 is MNHEY and CDR2 is SVGEGT. CDR3 length equals 16 residues. V lost 6 bases, J lost 0 bases, and 12 bases lay in between. CDR3 protein: CASRRTGLSGANVLTF. CDR3 bases: TGTGCCAGCAGACGGACGGGTCTCTCTGGGGCCAACGTCCTGACTTTC.

This clonotype was recorded at least ten times. This chain's CDR3 is CSVDYPTGNYGYTF. CDR3 DNA sequence: TGCAGCGTTGACTACCCGACAGGGAACTATGGCTACACCTTC. The chain links TRBV29-1 to TRBJ1-2; 7 nucleotides align to TRBD1. The CDR3 runs 14 residues. Germline-derived CDR1 and CDR2 are SQVTM and ANQGSEA. J gave up 2 bases and V 3 bases, and 6 bases lay outside the gene matches.

The sample holds many counts of this clonotype. The J gene is TRBJ2-5, the V gene TRBV20-1; tentative D call: TRBD1 (6 bases). The CDR3 is 15 amino acids. The V gene's germline CDR1 is DFQATT and CDR2 SNEGSKA (reference sequence). V dropped 5 bases and J dropped 2 bases, with 18 bases sitting between them. CDR3 sequence: CSAGARDKYQETQYF. CDR3 coding DNA: TGCAGTGCTGGAGCCCGGGACAAATATCAAGAGACCCAGTACTTC.

The sample holds one count of this clonotype. CDR3 DNA sequence: TGTGCCAGCACTACGCAGACGGGACAGCAAGCTTTCTTT. Protein sequence: CASTTQTGQQAFF. The chain is built from TRBV2 and TRBJ1-1; 7 positions match TRBD1. V shed 7 bases and J 9 bases; nucleotides not matched to a gene: 11. From germline, CDR1 is SNHLY and CDR2 FYNNEI. CDR3 length equals 13 residues.

This clonotype occurred many times. V usage is TRBV20-1 and J usage is TRBJ2-7; D ambiguous. Germline CDR1 DFQATT, CDR2 SNEGSKA (reference sequence). The CDR3 length is 14 residues. Trimming cost V 5 bases and J 4 bases, with 18 bases left between them. CDR3 DNA sequence: TGCAGTGCTCGTCCGCTTTCGGCCTGGTACGAGCAGTACTTC. It is translated as CSARPLSAWYEQYF.

This clonotype was seen many times. V is TRBV19 and J is TRBJ1-1; perhaps TRBD1 as D (5 bases). CDR1 and CDR2 from the germline V gene are LNHDA and SQIVND (reference sequence). This CDR3 contains 13 residues. V was trimmed by 8 bases and J by 1 base, leaving 11 bases between them. DNA for the CDR3: TGTGCCAGTTTTATTGACAGGAACACTGAAGCTTTCTTT. As protein: CASFIDRNTEAFF.

This clonotype was seen repeatedly, ten times or more. The chain employs TRBV5-1 and TRBJ2-5; 7 positions match TRBD1. J lost 4 bases, V lost 7 bases, and 10 bases had no gene match. CDR1 is SGHRS and CDR2 is YFSETQ in the germline V gene. This CDR3 has 14 residues. Here the CDR3 reads CASSPGQLVETQYF. The CDR3 region has the DNA TGCGCCAGCTCTCCGGGACAGCTCGTAGAGACCCAGTACTTC.

This clonotype has at least ten counts. This chain connects TRBV6-5 to TRBJ1-1; 8 bases match TRBD1. CDR1 is MNHEY, CDR2 SVGAGI, per germline. With 5 bases clipped from V and 7 bases from J, the junction kept 6 bases outside the gene matches. This CDR3 has 13 amino acids. Written as DNA, the CDR3 is TGTGCCAGCAGTCGCGGACAGGGCCTTGAAGCTTTCTTT. It yields the protein CASSRGQGLEAFF.

This clonotype was seen more than once but under ten times. The V gene is TRBV28, the J gene TRBJ2-5, with a tentative D call TRBD2 (5 bases). The ends were cut back, 5 bases at V and 5 bases at J, with 12 bases in the middle. CDR1 is MDHEN and CDR2 is SYDVKM in the germline V gene. The CDR3 covers 13 residues. CDR3 DNA sequence: TGTGCCAGCAGTACTTCTACGGGGGAGACCCAGTACTTC. Protein product: CASSTSTGETQYF.

This clonotype was detected ten times or more. V gene TRBV12-3 or TRBV12-4 combines with J gene TRBJ1-1; D gene ambiguous. Trimming took off 1 base at V and 2 bases at J, with 11 bases between the two ends. The CDR3 is 15 residues long. The DNA for the CDR3 is TGTGCCAGCAGTTTAGGGAGGGCATTTAACACTGAAGCTTTCTTT. This translates into CASSLGRAFNTEAFF.

This clonotype was seen only a few times. This chain links TRBV12-3 or TRBV12-4 with TRBJ1-5; possibly TRBD1 for D (5 bases). The CDR3 is 14 amino acids. The V gene lost 2 bases and the J gene lost 4 bases, with 9 bases spanning the gap. Here the CDR3 reads CASSLMGPNQPQHF. The CDR3 region has the DNA TGTGCCAGCAGTTTAATGGGGCCAAATCAGCCCCAGCATTTT.

With respect to this clonotype: A much larger clone differs by one base, so this may be a read error. The chain employs TRBV12-3 or TRBV12-4 and TRBJ2-7; D is tentatively TRBD1 or TRBD2 (5 bases each). The length of the CDR3 is 15 residues. This CDR3 is CVSSPRTGRGYEQYF. CDR3 sequence (DNA): TGTGTCAGCAGTCCCCGGACGGGACGGGGTTACGAGCAGTACTTC.

This clonotype was seen ten or more times. The J gene is TRBJ2-7, the V gene TRBV30; maybe TRBD2 (5 bases). The CDR3 is 14 residues long. Trimming cost V 0 bases and J 1 base, with 10 bases left between them. Germline CDR1 and CDR2: GTSNPN and SVGIG (reference sequence). In DNA form, the CDR3 reads TGTGCCTGGAGTGTCGGCGGGCGGTCCTACGAGCAGTACTTC. This translates into CAWSVGGRSYEQYF. The whole variable domain, remainder taken from reference TRBV30 and TRBJ2-7, is SQTIHQWPATLVQPVGSPLSLECTVEGTSNPNLYWYRQAAGRGLQLLFYSVGIGQISSEVPQNLSASRPQDRQFILSSKKLLLSDSGFYLCAWSVGGRSYEQYFGPGTRLTVT.

The J gene is TRBJ2-7, the V gene TRBV12-3 or TRBV12-4; D unclear. V was shortened by 3 bases and J by 0 bases, with 12 bases between the two germline ends. CDR3 length: 15 amino acids. CDR3 nucleotide sequence: TGTGCCAGCAGTTTTAGGGCGGACCGCTCCTACGAGCAGTACTTC. Amino acids: CASSFRADRSYEQYF.

This clonotype came up a few times. This chain uses TRBV19 with TRBJ2-3; D not resolved. The CDR3 is 12 amino acids. Trimming removed 3 bases at V and 7 bases at J, with 8 bases between. Germline-derived CDR1 and CDR2 are LNHDA and SQIVND (reference sequence). CDR3 region: CASSIPRNTQYF. The CDR3 DNA reads TGTGCCAGTAGTATCCCACGGAATACGCAGTATTTT.

This clonotype was counted at least ten times. J is TRBJ2-7 and V is TRBV6-2 or TRBV6-3; D uncertain. V was clipped by 0 bases and J by 2 bases, with 8 bases between them. This CDR3 is 14 amino acids long. The germline gives CDR1 MNHEY, CDR2 SVGEGT. In DNA, the CDR3 is TGTGCCAGCAGTTACTCGGGCGCAACCTACGAGCAGTACTTC. Translated, it gives CASSYSGATYEQYF.

Ten or more counts support this clonotype. The rearrangement joins TRBV20-1 to TRBJ2-5; 8 positions match TRBD2. The germline gives CDR1 DFQATT, CDR2 SNEGSKA (reference sequence). V was clipped by 3 bases and J by 0 bases; unmatched bases: 9. The CDR3 spans 16 residues. The CDR3 loop reads CSARVLAATYQETQYF. CDR3 coding DNA: TGCAGTGCTAGGGTACTAGCGGCTACCTACCAAGAGACCCAGTACTTC.

The chain couples TRBV4-2 to TRBJ1-3; no definite D call. CDR1 is LGHNA and CDR2 is YNFKEQ in the germline V gene. Trimming cost V 0 bases and J 0 bases, with 9 bases left between them. The CDR3 runs 16 residues. DNA for the CDR3: TGTGCCAGCAGCCAAGATTTGGAAAACTCTGGAAACACCATATATTTT. It specifies CASSQDLENSGNTIYF.

In its sample, this clonotype was seen many times. Here the CDR3 DNA reads TGCAGTGCTAGAGCCCATCGCGGGACTGAAGCTTTCTTT. This translates into CSARAHRGTEAFF. This sequence joins TRBV20-1 and TRBJ1-1; D uncertain. The CDR3 is 13 amino acids. Germline assignment: CDR1 DFQATT and CDR2 SNEGSKA (reference sequence). Between the trimmed V and J ends, which lost 1 base and 5 bases, there was a span of 11 bases.

The rearrangement links TRBV3-1 to TRBJ2-7; 15 bases fit TRBD2. CDR1 and CDR2 from the germline V gene are LGHDT and YNNKEL (reference sequence). V lost 5 bases, J lost 7 bases, and 3 bases stayed unmatched. The CDR3 length is 14 residues. The CDR3 DNA reads as TGTGCCAGCAGCGATGGACTAGCGGGAGGGGAGCAGTACTTC. Its translation is CASSDGLAGGEQYF.

This clonotype came up many times. The rearrangement joins TRBV11-2 to TRBJ1-1; 8 positions match TRBD1. The CDR3 covers 13 residues. Germline loops: CDR1 SGHAT, CDR2 FQNNGV. Losses at the gene ends were 5 bases for V and 4 bases for J; bases not matched to a gene: 3. CDR3 in amino acids: CASSPDRGTEAFF. In nucleotides, the CDR3 is TGTGCCAGCAGCCCCGACAGGGGCACTGAAGCTTTCTTT.

This clonotype was counted ten times or more. The genes are TRBV12-3 or TRBV12-4 and TRBJ1-6; no definite D call. The CDR3 has 15 amino acids. Trimming removed 4 bases at V and 7 bases at J, with 14 bases between. The CDR3 reads CASSWEAVGNSPLHF. In DNA, the CDR3 is TGTGCCAGCAGTTGGGAGGCGGTGGGAAATTCACCCCTCCACTTT.

The gene calls are TRBV7-9 and TRBJ1-3; maybe TRBD1 (5 bases). The CDR3 totals 15 residues. Per germline, CDR1 SEHNR and CDR2 FQNEAQ (reference sequence). V was trimmed by 8 bases and J by 0 bases, leaving 14 bases between them. This CDR3 is CASEPGSGSGNTIYF. The CDR3 DNA reads as TGTGCCAGCGAACCAGGGTCGGGCTCTGGAAACACCATATATTTT.